The rows below give T cell receptor beta chains drawn from one sample of a study of blood T cell repertoires in COVID-19. Measured with immunoSEQ multiplex PCR; TCRdb has only the in-frame clones, and not every one. The sample carries around 94,000 clones, 80% to 85% recorded once. Sequenced material: peripheral blood. The receptors were gathered from a man in his 60s with acute or convalescent COVID-19. The CDR3 runs from the conserved cysteine through the conserved F or W. Each record gives: clone size, V gene, J gene, D gene, CDR3 DNA, CDR3 protein. The D gene is left open where the match is weak. Not all rows give a size; the values are once, few, many and, for expanded clones, a class.

NA	TRBV2	TRBJ1-2	NA	TGTGCCAGCAGTGAAGCCGCCAACTGGAGTTCTGGCTACACCTTC	CASSEAANWSSGYTF
NA	TRBV6-5	TRBJ2-3	NA	TGTGCCAGCGCTTCGGGGAGCACAGATACGCAGTATTTT	CASASGSTDTQYF
NA	TRBV18	TRBJ1-1	TRBD1	TGTGCCAGCTCACCACGGGCAGGGGGTTCCATGAACACTGAAGCTTTCTTT	CASSPRAGGSMNTEAFF
NA	TRBV15	TRBJ1-2	TRBD1	TGTGCCACCAGCTCTACGACAGGGGGGTATGGCTACACCTTC	CATSSTTGGYGYTF
few	TRBV4-3	TRBJ1-4	NA	TGCGCCAGCAGCCAAGATAGGGAGGTTACAACTAATGAAAAACTGTTTTTT	CASSQDREVTTNEKLFF
NA	TRBV9	TRBJ2-2	TRBD1	TGTGCCAGCAGCGTACCGGACAGGGGGGAGGCCGGGGAGCTGTTTTTT	CASSVPDRGEAGELFF
NA	TRBV24-1	TRBJ1-6	NA	TGTGCCACCAGTGATGCAGGGGACCCCAATTCACCCCTCCACTTT	CATSDAGDPNSPLHF
once	TRBV10-2	TRBJ2-3	NA	TGCGCCAGCAGTGGGCTTTTTTGGACAGATACGCAGTATTTT	CASSGLFWTDTQYF
NA	TRBV19	TRBJ1-2	NA	TGTGCCAGTAGTATCGCACAGGGAAATGGCTACACCTTC	CASSIAQGNGYTF
NA	TRBV4-1	TRBJ1-5	NA	TGCGCCAGCAGCCAAGCCCCAGGGTTTAGCAATCAGCCCCAGCATTTT	CASSQAPGFSNQPQHF
NA	TRBV19	TRBJ1-4	NA	TGTGCCAGTAGTCCCCAGGGATATCGGGTCACTAATGAAAAACTGTTTTTT	CASSPQGYRVTNEKLFF
NA	TRBV5-1	TRBJ2-5	TRBD2	TGCGCCAGCAGCTGGACAGTGCCGGGGGGGCAAGAGACCCAGTACTTC	CASSWTVPGGQETQYF
NA	TRBV19	TRBJ2-7	TRBD2	TGTGCCAGTAGTAGCGAAGAGGTAGCGGGCCAGCTCTACGAGCAGTACTTC	CASSSEEVAGQLYEQYF
once	TRBV5-4	TRBJ1-1	NA	TGTGCCAGCAGTGTGTGGGGCGAGACTGAAGCTTTCTTT	CASSVWGETEAFF
NA	TRBV11-2	TRBJ1-2	NA	TGTGCCAGCAGCTTAGATGGTCAGGGCCGCTACACCTTC	CASSLDGQGRYTF
NA	TRBV4-3	TRBJ2-6	TRBD1	TGCGCCAGCAGCCAAGAAGCAGGGGGCTCTGGGGCCAACGTCCTGACTTTC	CASSQEAGGSGANVLTF
NA	TRBV27	TRBJ1-1	NA	TGTGCCAGCAGTTTATTTTGGACAGCAAACACTGAAGCTTTCTTT	CASSLFWTANTEAFF
NA	TRBV6-6	TRBJ1-1	TRBD1	TGTGCCAGCAGTTACCGAGGCAGGGGGCCGAACACTGAAGCTTTCTTT	CASSYRGRGPNTEAFF
NA	TRBV5-1	TRBJ1-4	NA	TGCGCCAGCAGCTTGGCACAGGGCGGCAGACAAAAACTGTTTTTT	CASSLAQGGRQKLFF
NA	TRBV19	TRBJ2-2	NA	TGTGCCAGTAGTTCCGGAGGTACCGGGGAGCTGTTTTTT	CASSSGGTGELFF
NA	TRBV12-3/TRBV12-4	TRBJ1-2	TRBD1	TGTGCCAGCACCGGGACAGGACTCTATGGCTACACCTTC	CASTGTGLYGYTF
NA	TRBV19	TRBJ1-2	TRBD1	TGTGCCAGTAGTACCCAGGGGGGATACTATGGCTACACCTTC	CASSTQGGYYGYTF
NA	TRBV5-1	TRBJ2-5	NA	TGCGCCAGCAGCAAGTCTGGACACCTGTACCAAGAGACCCAGTACTTC	CASSKSGHLYQETQYF
NA	TRBV30	TRBJ1-4	NA	TGTGCCTGGAGTGTACTAGATGAAAAACTGTTTTTT	CAWSVLDEKLFF
few	TRBV6-2/TRBV6-3	TRBJ2-1	TRBD2	TGTGCCAGCAGTAAACTAGCGGGGTATGACGAGCAGTTCTTC	CASSKLAGYDEQFF
NA	TRBV12-3/TRBV12-4	TRBJ1-3	NA	TGTGCCAGCGAGGCCTCTGGAAACACCATATATTTT	CASEASGNTIYF
few	TRBV7-9	TRBJ1-5	NA	TGTGCCAGCAGCGCTACAGGGTACAGCAATCAGCCCCAGCATTTT	CASSATGYSNQPQHF
NA	TRBV12-3/TRBV12-4	TRBJ1-1	NA	TGTGCCAGCGGCCTGTGGGGCGGGGATGCTTTCTTT	CASGLWGGDAFF
NA	TRBV3-1/TRBV3-2	TRBJ2-5	TRBD2	TGTGCCAGCAGCCAAATCGCGGGGGTCGCGGGGGGGCTGAAGACCCAGTACTTC	CASSQIAGVAGGLKTQYF
few	TRBV10-3	TRBJ1-3	NA	TGTGCCATCAGTGAGTCCCCAGGGAAAACTGGAAACACCATATATTTT	CAISESPGKTGNTIYF
NA	TRBV4-2	TRBJ1-2	NA	TGTGCCAGCAGCCAAGAGCGACAGCAAACACACTATGGCTACACCTTC	CASSQERQQTHYGYTF
NA	TRBV25-1	TRBJ1-1	NA	TGTGCCAGCAGAGACGGGGCTGAAGCTTTCTTT	CASRDGAEAFF
NA	TRBV10-2	TRBJ2-2	TRBD2	TGCGCCAGCAGACTAGCGGGGGGCACCGGGGAGCTGTTTTTT	CASRLAGGTGELFF
once	TRBV18	TRBJ1-1	NA	TGTGCCAGCTCACCAGTGGCCGGGAGTGAAGCTTTCTTT	CASSPVAGSEAFF
NA	TRBV5-8	TRBJ2-5	NA	TGTGCCAGCAGTTATACCGGGAAGCAAGAGACCCAGTACTTC	CASSYTGKQETQYF
NA	TRBV9	TRBJ1-3	TRBD1	TGTGCCAGCAGCGTAGCGCTCACAGGGGGAGGAAACACCATATATTTT	CASSVALTGGGNTIYF
NA	TRBV7-9	TRBJ2-7	TRBD1	TGTGCCAGCAGCCTGGGGACAGGGGGACGCGAGCAGTACTTC	CASSLGTGGREQYF
NA	TRBV4-1	TRBJ2-3	TRBD1	TGCGCCAGCAGACCTACAGGGGGCCGCGCAGATACGCAGTATTTT	CASRPTGGRADTQYF
NA	TRBV30	TRBJ1-2	NA	TGTGCCTTACAGACAGTCCTCAACTATGGCTACACCTTC	CALQTVLNYGYTF
NA	TRBV2	TRBJ2-5	TRBD2	TGTGCCAGCAGTGAGGCTAGCGGGCCGCAAGAGACCCAGTACTTC	CASSEASGPQETQYF
few	TRBV3-1/TRBV3-2	TRBJ2-1	NA	TGTGCCAGCAGCCAAGTCCCCAACTTGGGTCGGGAGCAGGAGAATGAGCAGTTCTTC	CASSQVPNLGREQENEQFF
NA	TRBV24-1	TRBJ1-2	NA	TGTGCCACCAGCGGACCCGCGGGGGTTGATGGCTACACCTTC	CATSGPAGVDGYTF
NA	TRBV19	TRBJ1-5	NA	TGTGCCAGTACCCCGGGTCCGGACAGTCATCAGCCCCAGCATTTT	CASTPGPDSHQPQHF
NA	TRBV3-1/TRBV3-2	TRBJ1-1	NA	TGTGCCAGCAGCCCGATGATGGGAGGTGCTGAAGCTTTCTTT	CASSPMMGGAEAFF
NA	TRBV5-5	TRBJ1-1	NA	TGTGCCAGCAGCTCCTGGTGGGAGACTGAAGCTTTCTTT	CASSSWWETEAFF
NA	TRBV6-5	TRBJ2-7	TRBD2	TGTGCCAGCAGTTACCAACCGGGACTACCTTACGAGCAGTACTTC	CASSYQPGLPYEQYF
NA	TRBV19	TRBJ1-1	NA	TGTGCCAGTAGCGGAAAGGGAGGAACTGAAGCTTTCTTT	CASSGKGGTEAFF
few	TRBV27	TRBJ2-1	TRBD1	TGTGCCAGTACCCGGGACAGAAATTACAATGAGCAGTTCTTC	CASTRDRNYNEQFF
few	TRBV7-8	TRBJ2-1	TRBD2	TGTGCCAGCAGCCCTTGGGGAGCGGGGCGTTACAATGAGCAGTTCTTC	CASSPWGAGRYNEQFF
few	TRBV2	TRBJ2-2	TRBD2	TGTGCCACAACACACGGGACTAGCGACTTCGCCGGGGAGCTGTTTTTT	CATTHGTSDFAGELFF